The 10 T cell receptor beta chains presented below share a single source sample, sequenced in a study of cytomegalovirus exposure and HLA in healthy donors. PCR was performed using 60 Vbeta and 13 Jbeta primers. Repertoires were generated with immunoSEQ multiplex PCR, while TCRdb's copy carries only in-frame clones and drops some. Of some 71,000 clones listed, around 76% are singletons. Sample: PBMCs. The receptors here all came from a man between 18 and 29 years old in good health and CMV-seronegative.

The gene calls are TRBV10-2 and TRBJ2-1, with 13 bases matching TRBD2. The CDR3 is made up of 14 amino acids. Germline trimming cut 7 bases from V and 8 bases from J; bases unmatched to any gene: 5. CDR1 and CDR2 from the germline V gene are WSHSY and SAAADI. For the CDR3, the DNA is TGCGCCAGCATACTAGCGGGGGGGAAGTATGAGCAGTTCTTC. Amino acid sequence: CASILAGGKYEQFF.

The chain joins TRBV6-1 to TRBJ2-3, with D possibly TRBD2 on 6 matching bases. Germline CDR1 is MNHNS and CDR2 is SASEGT. CDR3 length equals 14 residues. V lost 3 bases and J lost 6, with 13 bases in between. The CDR3 spells CASSDFGGGDTQYF. The DNA for the CDR3 is TGTGCCAGCAGTGATTTCGGGGGTGGTGATACGCAGTATTTT.

This clone was counted between two and nine times. The genes are TRBV29-1 and TRBJ1-5, with TRBD1 identical over 7 bases. The CDR3 length is 14 residues. Per germline, CDR1 SQVTM and CDR2 ANQGSEA. V dropped 4 bases and J dropped 3; count of bases not matched to a gene: 6. CDR3 residues: CSVVTGEVNQPQHF. The CDR3, as DNA: TGCAGCGTTGTCACAGGGGAAGTCAATCAGCCCCAGCATTTT.

The table lists this clone with a few counts. The chain carries TRBV19 and TRBJ2-2; D might be TRBD1 (6 bases). This CDR3 is built from 13 residues. V lost 2 bases and J lost 8, with 9 bases in between. Germline CDR1 is LNHDA and CDR2 is SQIVND (reference sequence). CDR3 sequence: CASSIQGKGELFF. The CDR3 DNA reads TGTGCCAGTAGTATACAGGGGAAGGGGGAGCTGTTTTTT.

This chain connects TRBV5-1 to TRBJ2-3; weak D call: TRBD1 (6 bases). The CDR3 has 14 residues. Germline loops: CDR1 SGHRS, CDR2 YFSETQ. V was pared by 2 bases and J by 4 bases, with 11 bases between. The CDR3 DNA reads as TGCGCCAGCAGCTTAACAGGGCAACCAGATACGCAGTATTTT. This translates into CASSLTGQPDTQYF.

CDR3 nucleotides: TGTGCCAGCAGCTCCCCGCGGGAGAACACCGGGGAGCTGTTTTTT. As protein: CASSSPRENTGELFF. This sequence joins TRBV11-2 and TRBJ2-2; possible D gene TRBD2, 6 bases. Trimming removed 4 bases from V and 1 base from J, with 10 bases in between. This CDR3 contains 15 residues. CDR1 is SGHAT, CDR2 FQNNGV, per germline.

The V call is TRBV25-1, the J call TRBJ1-4; possibly TRBD1 for D (5 bases). The CDR3 is 16 amino acids. V lost 0 bases and J lost 2, with 10 bases in between. Germline CDR1 reads MGHDK; CDR2 reads SYGVNS. CDR3: CASSEYQGQTNEKLFF. The CDR3 DNA is TGTGCCAGCAGTGAATATCAGGGTCAGACTAATGAAAAACTGTTTTTT.

This chain joins TRBV7-9 and TRBJ1-1; no clear D. The germline V gene encodes CDR1 SEHNR and CDR2 FQNEAQ (reference sequence). CDR3 length: 14 residues. The germline V and J ends were trimmed by 1 base and 1 base, with 7 bases remaining between them. CDR3 coding DNA: TGTGCCAGCAGCTTAGGGGCCAGGAACACTGAAGCTTTCTTT. Translation: CASSLGARNTEAFF.

The chain combines TRBV5-1 with TRBJ1-2, with 8 bases identical to TRBD1. This CDR3 is built from 14 residues. Looked up from germline, CDR1 is SGHRS and CDR2 is YFSETQ. V lost 4 bases to trimming and J lost 6 bases; unmatched junction nucleotides: 8. CDR3 in DNA: TGCGCCAGCAGCCCGGGACAGGAGAAGGATGGCTACACCTTC. It translates to CASSPGQEKDGYTF.

J is TRBJ1-6 and V is TRBV11-2; 11 bases are a match to TRBD1. The CDR3 totals 17 residues. From germline, CDR1 is SGHAT and CDR2 FQNNGV. The J segment lost 0 bases and the V segment lost 4 bases, leaving 2 bases of the junction unmatched. The CDR3 sequence: CASSWGQGGSYNSPLHF. CDR3 sequence (DNA): TGTGCCAGCAGCTGGGGACAGGGGGGCTCCTATAATTCACCCCTCCACTTT. The variable domain in full, with the rest retrieved from reference TRBV11-2 and TRBJ1-6, is EAGVAQSPRYKIIEKRQSVAFWCNPISGHATLYWYQQILGQGPKLLIQFQNNGVVDDSQLPKDRFSAERLKGVDSTLKIQPAKLEDSAVYLCASSWGQGGSYNSPLHFGNGTRLTVT.